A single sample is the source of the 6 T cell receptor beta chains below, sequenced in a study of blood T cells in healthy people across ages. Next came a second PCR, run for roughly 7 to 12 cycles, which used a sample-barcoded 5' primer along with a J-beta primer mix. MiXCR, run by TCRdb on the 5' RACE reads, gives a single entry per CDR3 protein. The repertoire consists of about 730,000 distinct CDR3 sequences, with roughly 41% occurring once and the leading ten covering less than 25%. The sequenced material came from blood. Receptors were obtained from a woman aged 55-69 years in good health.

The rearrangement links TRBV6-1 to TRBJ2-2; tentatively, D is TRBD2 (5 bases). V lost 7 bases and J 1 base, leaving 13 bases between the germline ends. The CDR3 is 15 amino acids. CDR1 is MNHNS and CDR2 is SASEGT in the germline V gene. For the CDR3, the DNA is TGTGCCAGCAAAGTCGGGGAAATGAACACCGGGGAGCTGTTTTTT. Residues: CASKVGEMNTGELFF.

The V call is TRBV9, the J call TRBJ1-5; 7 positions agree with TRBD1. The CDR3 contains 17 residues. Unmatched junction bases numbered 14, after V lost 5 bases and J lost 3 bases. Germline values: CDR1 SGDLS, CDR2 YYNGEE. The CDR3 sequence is CASRHSVMDRNNQPQHF. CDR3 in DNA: TGTGCCAGCAGGCACTCCGTAATGGACAGGAACAATCAGCCCCAGCATTTT.

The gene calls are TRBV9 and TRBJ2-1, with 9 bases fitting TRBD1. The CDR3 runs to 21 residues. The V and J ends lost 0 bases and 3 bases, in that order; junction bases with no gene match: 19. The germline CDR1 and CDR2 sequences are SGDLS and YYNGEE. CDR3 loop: CASSVALGTGTSPRFYNEQFF. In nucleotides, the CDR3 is TGTGCCAGCAGCGTAGCTCTAGGGACAGGGACCTCTCCACGTTTCTACAATGAGCAGTTCTTC.

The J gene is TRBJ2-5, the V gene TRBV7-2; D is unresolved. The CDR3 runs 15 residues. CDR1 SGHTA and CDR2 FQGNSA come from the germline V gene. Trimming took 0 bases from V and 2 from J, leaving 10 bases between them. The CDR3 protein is CASSLAVGPQETQYF. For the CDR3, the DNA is TGTGCCAGCAGCTTAGCGGTAGGACCGCAAGAGACCCAGTACTTC. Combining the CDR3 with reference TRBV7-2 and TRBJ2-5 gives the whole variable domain GAGVSQSPSNKVTEKGKDVELRCDPISGHTALYWYRQSLGQGLEFLIYFQGNSAPDKSGLPSDRFSAERTGGSVSTLTIQRTQQEDSAVYLCASSLAVGPQETQYFGPGTRLLVL.

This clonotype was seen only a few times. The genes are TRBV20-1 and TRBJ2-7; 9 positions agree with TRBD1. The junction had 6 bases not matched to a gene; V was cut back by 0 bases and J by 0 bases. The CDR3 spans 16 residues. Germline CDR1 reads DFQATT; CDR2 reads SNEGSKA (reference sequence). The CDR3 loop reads CSAREVETGGSYEQYF. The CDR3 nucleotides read TGCAGTGCTAGAGAAGTTGAGACAGGGGGCTCCTACGAGCAGTACTTC.

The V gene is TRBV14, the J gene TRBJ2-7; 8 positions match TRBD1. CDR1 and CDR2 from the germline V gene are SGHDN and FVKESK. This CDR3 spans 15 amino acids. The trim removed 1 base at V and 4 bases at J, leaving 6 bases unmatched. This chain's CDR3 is CASSQGLGQVYEQYF. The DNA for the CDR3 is TGTGCCAGCAGCCAAGGCTTGGGACAGGTATACGAGCAGTACTTC.